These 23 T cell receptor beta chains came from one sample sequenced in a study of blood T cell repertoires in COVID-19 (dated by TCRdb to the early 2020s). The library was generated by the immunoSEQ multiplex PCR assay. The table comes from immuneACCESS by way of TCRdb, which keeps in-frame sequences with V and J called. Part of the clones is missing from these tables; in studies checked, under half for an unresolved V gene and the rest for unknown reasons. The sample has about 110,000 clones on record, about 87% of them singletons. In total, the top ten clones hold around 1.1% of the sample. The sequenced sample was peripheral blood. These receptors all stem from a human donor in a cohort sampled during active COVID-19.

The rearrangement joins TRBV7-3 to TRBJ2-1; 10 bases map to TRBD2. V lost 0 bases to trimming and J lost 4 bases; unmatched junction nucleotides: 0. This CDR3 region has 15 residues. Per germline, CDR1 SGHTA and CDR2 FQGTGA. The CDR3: CASSLTAGGYNEQFF. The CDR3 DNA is TGTGCCAGCAGCTTAACAGCGGGGGGGTACAATGAGCAGTTCTTC.

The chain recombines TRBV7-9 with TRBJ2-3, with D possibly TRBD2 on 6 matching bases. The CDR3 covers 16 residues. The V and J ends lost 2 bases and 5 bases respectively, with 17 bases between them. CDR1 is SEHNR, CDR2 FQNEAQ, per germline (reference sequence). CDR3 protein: CASSLSRPRGRDTQYF. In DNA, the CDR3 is TGTGCCAGCAGCTTAAGTAGGCCCCGGGGGAGAGATACGCAGTATTTT.

This chain's CDR3 is CASSESGQGREQYF. DNA of the CDR3: TGTGCCAGCAGTGAATCGGGACAGGGTCGCGAGCAGTACTTC. This chain connects TRBV25-1 to TRBJ2-7; 9 nucleotides line up with TRBD1. CDR1 and CDR2 (germline): MGHDK, SYGVNS. The ends lost 1 base at V and 6 bases at J; junction bases unmatched: 4. This CDR3 is built from 14 residues.

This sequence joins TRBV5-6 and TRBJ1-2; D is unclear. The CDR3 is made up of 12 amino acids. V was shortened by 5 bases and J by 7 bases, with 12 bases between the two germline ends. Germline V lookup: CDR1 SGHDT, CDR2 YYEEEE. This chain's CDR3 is CASRTGKVGYTF. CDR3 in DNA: TGTGCCAGCAGAACGGGGAAGGTTGGCTACACCTTC.

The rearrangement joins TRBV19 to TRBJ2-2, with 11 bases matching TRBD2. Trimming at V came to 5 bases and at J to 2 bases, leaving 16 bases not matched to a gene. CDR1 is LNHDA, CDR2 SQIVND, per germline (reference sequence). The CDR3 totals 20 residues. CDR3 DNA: TGTGCCAGTAGTTTTTTAGGACTAGCGGGTTATGAGGGTAACACCGGGGAGCTGTTTTTT. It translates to CASSFLGLAGYEGNTGELFF.

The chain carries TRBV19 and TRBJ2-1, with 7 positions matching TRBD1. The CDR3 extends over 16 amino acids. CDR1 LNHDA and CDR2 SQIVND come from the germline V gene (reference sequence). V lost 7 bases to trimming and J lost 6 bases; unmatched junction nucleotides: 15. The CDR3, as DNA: TGTGCCAGTACCCAAAGTGGGGCAGGGGGTGGCAATGAGCAGTTCTTC. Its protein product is CASTQSGAGGGNEQFF.

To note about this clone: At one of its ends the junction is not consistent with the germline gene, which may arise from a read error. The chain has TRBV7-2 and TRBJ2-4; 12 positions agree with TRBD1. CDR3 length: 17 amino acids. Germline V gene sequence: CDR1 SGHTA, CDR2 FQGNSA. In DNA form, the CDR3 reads TGTGCCAGCAGGCATCCCGGGACAGGGGGCGCAAAAAGCATTCAGTACTTC. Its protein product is CASRHPGTGGAKSIQYF.

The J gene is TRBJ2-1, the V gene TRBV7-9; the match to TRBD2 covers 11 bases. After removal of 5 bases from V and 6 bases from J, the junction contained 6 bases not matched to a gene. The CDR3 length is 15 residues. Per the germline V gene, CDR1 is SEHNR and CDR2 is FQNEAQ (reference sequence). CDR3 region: CASSPTSGSFNEQFF. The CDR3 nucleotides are TGTGCCAGCAGCCCCACTAGCGGGAGCTTCAATGAGCAGTTCTTC.

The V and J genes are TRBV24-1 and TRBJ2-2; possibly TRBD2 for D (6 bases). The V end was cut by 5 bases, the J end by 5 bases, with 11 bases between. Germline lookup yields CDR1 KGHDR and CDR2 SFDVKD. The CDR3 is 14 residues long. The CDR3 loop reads CATSAYGGTGELFF. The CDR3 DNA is TGTGCCACCAGTGCATATGGAGGGACCGGGGAGCTGTTTTTT.

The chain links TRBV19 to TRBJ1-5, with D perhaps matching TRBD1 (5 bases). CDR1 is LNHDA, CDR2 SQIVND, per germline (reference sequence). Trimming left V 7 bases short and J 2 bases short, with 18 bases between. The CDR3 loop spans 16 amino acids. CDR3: CASTPVGVSGNQPQHF. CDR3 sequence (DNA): TGTGCCAGTACCCCGGTAGGGGTTTCGGGCAATCAGCCCCAGCATTTT.

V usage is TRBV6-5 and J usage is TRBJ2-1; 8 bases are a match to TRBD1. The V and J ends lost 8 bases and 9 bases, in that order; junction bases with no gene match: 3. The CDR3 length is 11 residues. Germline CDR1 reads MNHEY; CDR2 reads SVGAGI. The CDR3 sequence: CASGTGSEQFF. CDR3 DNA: TGTGCCAGCGGGACAGGCAGTGAGCAGTTCTTC.

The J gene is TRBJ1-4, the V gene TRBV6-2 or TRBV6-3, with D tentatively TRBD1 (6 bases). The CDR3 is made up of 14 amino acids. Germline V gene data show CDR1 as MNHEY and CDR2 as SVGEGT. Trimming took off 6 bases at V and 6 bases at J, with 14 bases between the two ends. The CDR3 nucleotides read TGTGCCAGCAGCTTCGCAGGGGCCGATGAAAAACTGTTTTTT. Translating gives CASSFAGADEKLFF.

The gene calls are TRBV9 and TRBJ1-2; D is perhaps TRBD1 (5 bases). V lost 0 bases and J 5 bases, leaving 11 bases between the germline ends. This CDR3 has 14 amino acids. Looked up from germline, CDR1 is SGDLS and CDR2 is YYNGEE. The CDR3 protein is CASSVDAQAYGYTF. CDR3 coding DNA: TGTGCCAGCAGCGTAGATGCACAGGCTTATGGCTACACCTTC.

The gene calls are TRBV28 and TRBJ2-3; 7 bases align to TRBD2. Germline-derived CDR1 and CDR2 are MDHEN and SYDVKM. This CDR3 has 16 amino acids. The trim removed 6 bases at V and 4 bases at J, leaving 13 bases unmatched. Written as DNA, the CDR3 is TGTGCCAGCAGCCAACCTACGGCGGGAGAGGCAGATACGCAGTATTTT. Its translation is CASSQPTAGEADTQYF.

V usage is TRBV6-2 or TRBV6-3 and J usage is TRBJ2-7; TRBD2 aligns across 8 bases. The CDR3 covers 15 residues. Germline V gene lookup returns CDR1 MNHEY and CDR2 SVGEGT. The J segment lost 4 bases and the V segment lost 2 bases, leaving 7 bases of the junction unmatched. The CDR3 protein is CASSYGLAGAYEQYF. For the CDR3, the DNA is TGTGCCAGCAGTTACGGCCTAGCGGGTGCTTACGAGCAGTACTTC.

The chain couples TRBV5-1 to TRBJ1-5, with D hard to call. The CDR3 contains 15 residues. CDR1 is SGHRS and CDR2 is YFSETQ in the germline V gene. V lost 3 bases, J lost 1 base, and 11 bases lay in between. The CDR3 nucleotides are TGCGCCAGCAGCTACACGGGAGGCAGCAATCAGCCCCAGCATTTT. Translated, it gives CASSYTGGSNQPQHF.

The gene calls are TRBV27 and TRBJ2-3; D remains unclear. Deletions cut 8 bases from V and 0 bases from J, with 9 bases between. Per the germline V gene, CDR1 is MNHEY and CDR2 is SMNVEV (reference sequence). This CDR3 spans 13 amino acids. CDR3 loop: CASRLSSTDTQYF. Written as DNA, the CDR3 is TGTGCCAGCCGCCTATCTAGCACAGATACGCAGTATTTT.

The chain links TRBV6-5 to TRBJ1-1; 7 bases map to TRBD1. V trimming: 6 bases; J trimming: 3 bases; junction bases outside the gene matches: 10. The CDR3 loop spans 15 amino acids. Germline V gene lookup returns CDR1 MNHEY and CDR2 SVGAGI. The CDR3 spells CASRTDRLRYTEAFF. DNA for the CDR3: TGTGCCAGCAGGACGGACAGGCTAAGGTACACTGAAGCTTTCTTT.

CDR3: CASRYRALGTEAFF. CDR3 coding DNA: TGTGCCAGCAGATACAGGGCCCTGGGGACTGAAGCTTTCTTT. The gene calls are TRBV28 and TRBJ1-1; D may be TRBD1 (6 bases). Per the germline V gene, CDR1 is MDHEN and CDR2 is SYDVKM. The CDR3 extends over 14 amino acids. V lost 6 bases to trimming and J lost 5 bases, with 16 bases between them.

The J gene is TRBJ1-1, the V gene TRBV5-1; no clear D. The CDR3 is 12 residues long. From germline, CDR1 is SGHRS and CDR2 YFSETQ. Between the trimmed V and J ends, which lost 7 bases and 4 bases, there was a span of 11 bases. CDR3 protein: CASSRVGTEAFF. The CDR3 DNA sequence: TGCGCCAGCTCGAGGGTGGGCACTGAAGCTTTCTTT.

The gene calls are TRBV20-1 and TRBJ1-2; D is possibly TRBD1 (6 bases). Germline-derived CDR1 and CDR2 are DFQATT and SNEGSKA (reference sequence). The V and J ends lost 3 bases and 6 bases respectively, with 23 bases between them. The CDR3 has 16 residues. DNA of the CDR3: TGCAGTGCTAGTTCCCGTAGAGATTTAAGACAGGATGGCTACACCTTC. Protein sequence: CSASSRRDLRQDGYTF.

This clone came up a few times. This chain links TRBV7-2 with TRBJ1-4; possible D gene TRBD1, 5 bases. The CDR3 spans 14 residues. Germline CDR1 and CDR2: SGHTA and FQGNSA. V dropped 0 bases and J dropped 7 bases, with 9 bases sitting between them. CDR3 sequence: CASSLAGGGEKLFF. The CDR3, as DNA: TGTGCCAGCAGCTTAGCCGGGGGAGGTGAAAAACTGTTTTTT.

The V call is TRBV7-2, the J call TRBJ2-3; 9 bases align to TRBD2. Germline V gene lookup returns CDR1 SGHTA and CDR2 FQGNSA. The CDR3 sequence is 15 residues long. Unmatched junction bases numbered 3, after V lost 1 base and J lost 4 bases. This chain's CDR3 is CASSLEGGGADTQYF. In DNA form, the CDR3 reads TGTGCCAGCAGCTTAGAGGGCGGGGGGGCAGATACGCAGTATTTT.